The 13 T cell receptor beta chains listed next were all sequenced from one sample in a study of blood T cells in healthy people across ages. Together with a sample-barcoded 5' primer, a J-beta primer mix was included in a second PCR lasting 7 to 11 cycles. TCRdb independently ran MiXCR on the 5' RACE reads; one entry per CDR3 protein. The data show roughly 700,000 distinct CDR3 sequences, over 45% seen once. The sample consisted of blood. Every receptor here comes from a woman aged 55-69 years in good health.

This clonotype was seen a few times. The CDR3 DNA reads TGTGCCAGCAGCGTAGACAGGTCAGCCTACAATGAGCAGTTCTTC. Protein sequence: CASSVDRSAYNEQFF. This rearrangement joins TRBV7-9 to TRBJ2-1, with a tentative D call TRBD1 (6 bases). V lost 5 bases, J lost 2 bases, and 13 bases lay in between. CDR1 is SEHNR, CDR2 FQNEAQ, per germline (reference sequence). The CDR3 consists of 15 residues.

This clonotype was seen a handful of times. The CDR3 DNA follows: TGCGCCAGCAGCCTTGACAGCGGGGGAGAGACCCAGTACTTC. This encodes CASSLDSGGETQYF. The chain is built from TRBV5-1 and TRBJ2-5, with 8 nucleotides matching TRBD2. CDR1 and CDR2 (germline): SGHRS, YFSETQ. The CDR3 extends over 14 amino acids. Unmatched junction bases numbered 6, after V lost 4 bases and J lost 4 bases.

Ten or more counts support this clonotype. CDR3 sequence (DNA): TGCGCCAGCAGACCGGGACTAGCGGGAGCCTACGAGCAGTACTTC. Translation: CASRPGLAGAYEQYF. The V and J genes are TRBV5-1 and TRBJ2-7; 14 nucleotides align to TRBD2. V shed 5 bases, J shed 2 bases, and the junction held 3 bases outside the gene matches. This CDR3 has 15 residues. The germline gives CDR1 SGHRS, CDR2 YFSETQ.

The chain has TRBV28 and TRBJ2-6; D unresolved. V was clipped by 4 bases and J by 0 bases, with 10 bases between them. Germline V gene data show CDR1 as MDHEN and CDR2 as SYDVKM. This CDR3 region has 16 residues. As DNA, the CDR3 is TGTGCCAGCAGTTCTGCCGAGGCCTCTGGGGCCAACGTCCTGACTTTC. Translating it yields CASSSAEASGANVLTF.

The CDR3 bases are TGCGCCAGCAGCTTGAACCCCGCTAGCACAGATACGCAGTATTTT. Translating gives CASSLNPASTDTQYF. J is TRBJ2-3 and V is TRBV5-1; D ambiguous. The germline CDR1 and CDR2 sequences are SGHRS and YFSETQ. This CDR3 is built from 15 residues. V was trimmed by 1 base and J by 0 bases, leaving 9 bases between them.

The chain employs TRBV9 and TRBJ2-1; 11 bases agree with TRBD2. The CDR3 runs 18 residues. Germline V CDR1 and CDR2: SGDLS, YYNGEE. The V gene end was trimmed by 1 base and the J gene end by 3 bases; junction bases not matched to a gene: 9. The CDR3 region has the DNA TGTGCCAGCAGCGTAACAGGACTAGCGGGTCATGGCTACAATGAGCAGTTCTTC. Translated: CASSVTGLAGHGYNEQFF.

This clonotype has more than one count but fewer than ten. The gene calls are TRBV7-6 and TRBJ2-7; D not certain. The ends were cut back, 5 bases at V and 3 bases at J, with 17 bases in the middle. CDR3 length equals 15 residues. The germline gives CDR1 SGHVS, CDR2 FNYEAQ. Here the CDR3 reads CASSPGSGGIYEQYF. The CDR3 nucleotides are TGTGCCAGCAGCCCCGGCTCTGGTGGGATCTACGAGCAGTACTTC.

About this clonotype itself: Given a much more abundant clone one base away, this may be a read error. This chain connects TRBV10-2 to TRBJ2-7; 10 bases agree with TRBD1. Germline V CDR1 and CDR2: WSHSY, SAAADI. The CDR3 runs to 13 residues. The CDR3 spells CTSTRTGGYEQYF. The CDR3 coding sequence is TGCACCAGCACTAGGACAGGGGGCTACGAGCAGTACTTC.

The chain joins TRBV7-6 to TRBJ2-4; TRBD1 or TRBD2 may be the D gene (5 bases each). Judging by the DNA end, TRBJ2-7 fits better; the J call may be wrong. In germline, CDR1 is SGHVS, CDR2 FNYEAQ. This CDR3 spans 14 amino acids. CDR3 DNA sequence: TGTGCCAGCAGCCCTAGAGGGACCCCCTACGAGCAGTACTTC. Amino acids: CASSPRGTPYEQYF.

This chain connects TRBV7-9 to TRBJ2-5; 7 positions match TRBD2. CDR1 and CDR2 (germline): SEHNR, FQNEAQ (reference sequence). CDR3 length equals 14 residues. Trimming took 3 bases from V and 1 from J; bases not matched to a gene: 2. CDR3 nucleotides: TGTGCCAGCAGCTTTCCGGGGGGCCAAGAGACCCAGTACTTC. It encodes CASSFPGGQETQYF.

This clonotype was observed once. The chain employs TRBV28 and TRBJ1-2, with D tentatively TRBD1 (6 bases). The germline V gene has CDR1 MDHEN and CDR2 SYDVKM. The CDR3 covers 16 residues. Trimming left V 7 bases short and J 8 bases short, with 26 bases between. CDR3 amino acids: CASTPIKGRGLRGYTF. CDR3 sequence (DNA): TGTGCCAGCACCCCCATAAAGGGCAGGGGATTGCGGGGCTACACCTTC.

This clonotype has only a few counts. CDR3 coding DNA: TGCAGTGCTAGACGGGGGGTAGATACGCAGTATTTT. Residues: CSARRGVDTQYF. The V gene is TRBV20-1, the J gene TRBJ2-3, with TRBD2 identical over 7 bases. The CDR3 is made up of 12 amino acids. V shed 2 bases and J 5 bases; nucleotides not matched to a gene: 1. The germline gives CDR1 DFQATT, CDR2 SNEGSKA (reference sequence).

The CDR3 nucleotides are TGCAGTGCTAGTCCGGGACAGTGGCATTTCTACGAGCAGTACTTC. Translated, it gives CSASPGQWHFYEQYF. V gene TRBV20-1 combines with J gene TRBJ2-7; 7 bases are shared with TRBD1. Trimming cost V 3 bases and J 3 bases; bases outside gene matches: 11. The germline CDR1 and CDR2 sequences are DFQATT and SNEGSKA (reference sequence). The CDR3 spans 15 residues.